The 21 T cell receptor beta chains below all came from one sample that was sequenced in a study of blood T cell repertoires in COVID-19. Assay: immunoSEQ multiplex PCR; the TCRdb copy retains only in-frame clones and omits some. The sample includes around 270,000 clones, about 87% of them seen just once. Sample: peripheral blood. The receptors here all came from a man aged 55 to 69 who had recovered from COVID-19.

The chain recombines TRBV5-6 with TRBJ1-5; 12 nucleotides match TRBD1. The CDR3 is made up of 16 amino acids. Germline values: CDR1 SGHDT, CDR2 YYEEEE. J gave up 5 bases and V 4 bases, and 7 bases lay outside the gene matches. The CDR3 DNA is TGTGCCAGCAGCCCACGTAGGGACAGGGGGCATCAGCCCCAGCATTTT. It is translated as CASSPRRDRGHQPQHF.

The rearrangement uses TRBV7-2 and TRBJ2-7; 10 bases align to TRBD1. Looked up from germline, CDR1 is SGHTA and CDR2 is FQGNSA. The trim removed 1 base at V and 2 bases at J, leaving 5 bases unmatched. This CDR3 is 16 amino acids long. In DNA, the CDR3 is TGTGCCAGCAGCTTAGGTTGGGGGACAGGGGCCTACGAGCAGTACTTC. Encoded protein: CASSLGWGTGAYEQYF.

The chain employs TRBV4-1 and TRBJ2-1; D is perhaps TRBD2 (5 bases). The CDR3 runs 15 residues. The V and J ends lost 0 bases and 9 bases respectively, with 15 bases between them. Germline CDR1 reads MGHRA; CDR2 reads YSYEKL. The CDR3: CASSQEKLGSVEQFF. CDR3 sequence (DNA): TGCGCCAGCAGCCAAGAGAAACTAGGATCGGTTGAGCAGTTCTTC.

This chain links TRBV11-2 with TRBJ2-5; 9 nucleotides match TRBD2. Unmatched junction bases numbered 6, after V lost 1 base and J lost 0 bases. The V gene's germline CDR1 is SGHAT and CDR2 FQNNGV. The CDR3 has 17 amino acids. CDR3 residues: CASSLGPRGGDQETQYF. The CDR3 nucleotides are TGTGCCAGCAGCTTAGGCCCACGCGGGGGGGACCAAGAGACCCAGTACTTC.

V usage is TRBV5-1 and J usage is TRBJ1-4; 8 bases align to TRBD1. CDR1 is SGHRS and CDR2 is YFSETQ in the germline V gene. V lost 3 bases to trimming and J lost 1 base; unmatched junction nucleotides: 11. The CDR3 runs 18 residues. CDR3 in DNA: TGCGCCAGCAGCTACTATTCAGGGGGCGGGCAAACTAATGAAAAACTGTTTTTT. Its protein product is CASSYYSGGGQTNEKLFF. Combining the CDR3 with reference TRBV5-1 and TRBJ1-4 gives the whole variable domain KAGVTQTPRYLIKTRGQQVTLSCSPISGHRSVSWYQQTPGQGLQFLFEYFSETQRNKGNFPGRFSGRQFSNSRSEMNVSTLELGDSALYLCASSYYSGGGQTNEKLFFGSGTQLSVL.

This chain links TRBV15 with TRBJ1-2; D possibly corresponds to TRBD1 (6 bases). The CDR3 is made up of 14 amino acids. Germline V gene lookup returns CDR1 LNHNV and CDR2 YYDKDF (reference sequence). Trimming removed 4 bases at V and 4 bases at J, with 13 bases between. The CDR3 loop reads CATSTGQSFYGYTF. The DNA of the CDR3 is TGTGCCACCAGCACCGGACAGTCCTTCTATGGCTACACCTTC.

V gene TRBV5-6 combines with J gene TRBJ2-7, with 9 bases lining up with TRBD1. The CDR3 consists of 14 residues. V lost 7 bases to trimming and J lost 3 bases; unmatched junction nucleotides: 8. CDR1 is SGHDT and CDR2 is YYEEEE in the germline V gene. The CDR3 DNA follows: TGTGCCAGCTCACCGGGACAGGGATTCTACGAGCAGTACTTC. The encoded protein is CASSPGQGFYEQYF.

The CDR3 bases are TGTGCCACCCGCGGAACAGGGGATAATGAAAAACTGTTTTTT. It yields the protein CATRGTGDNEKLFF. V usage is TRBV6-5 and J usage is TRBJ1-4, with 7 nucleotides matching TRBD1. Trimming at V came to 10 bases and at J to 4 bases, leaving 9 bases not matched to a gene. CDR1 and CDR2 (germline): MNHEY, SVGAGI. The CDR3 is 14 residues long.

The chain links TRBV7-9 to TRBJ1-1; tentative D call: TRBD1 (5 bases). V lost 1 base and J lost 8, with 11 bases in between. Germline V lookup: CDR1 SEHNR, CDR2 FQNEAQ (reference sequence). This CDR3 contains 13 residues. The CDR3 DNA reads TGTGCCAGCAGCTTAGGGAGGGCAGGGGAAGCTTTCTTT. Translating it yields CASSLGRAGEAFF.

The V and J genes are TRBV5-1 and TRBJ2-7; TRBD2 aligns across 11 bases. V trimming: 2 bases; J trimming: 4 bases; junction bases outside the gene matches: 5. This CDR3 is built from 15 residues. Germline lookup yields CDR1 SGHRS and CDR2 YFSETQ. CDR3 DNA sequence: TGCGCCAGCAGCTTTGGCGGGACTAGCGGTTACGAGCAGTACTTC. Protein sequence: CASSFGGTSGYEQYF.

The V and J genes are TRBV5-1 and TRBJ1-1; 12 bases align to TRBD1. This CDR3 spans 14 amino acids. The V gene's germline CDR1 is SGHRS and CDR2 YFSETQ. The junction had 5 bases not matched to a gene; V was cut back by 7 bases and J by 4 bases. CDR3 nucleotide sequence: TGCGCCAGCGGGACAGGGGGCGGGAGCACTGAAGCTTTCTTT. Translating gives CASGTGGGSTEAFF.

This chain joins TRBV7-9 and TRBJ2-7; D not resolved. CDR3 length: 15 residues. V lost 5 bases and J 0 bases, leaving 14 bases between the germline ends. The germline V gene has CDR1 SEHNR and CDR2 FQNEAQ (reference sequence). This chain's CDR3 is CASSPILQSSYEQYF. For the CDR3, the DNA is TGTGCCAGCAGCCCGATTTTACAGAGCTCCTACGAGCAGTACTTC. Full variable domain (remainder filled in from reference TRBV7-9 and TRBJ2-7): DTGVSQNPRHKITKRGQNVTFRCDPISEHNRLYWYRQTLGQGPEFLTYFQNEAQLEKSRLLSDRFSAERPKGSFSTLEIQRTEQGDSAMYLCASSPILQSSYEQYFGPGTRLTVT.

This chain connects TRBV6-5 to TRBJ1-2, with D possibly matching TRBD1 (5 bases). Germline values: CDR1 MNHEY, CDR2 SVGAGI. The CDR3 is made up of 13 amino acids. The CDR3 reads CVATQAPNYGYTF. Written as DNA, the CDR3 is TGTGTCGCCACACAGGCACCTAACTATGGCTACACCTTC.

The gene calls are TRBV7-8 and TRBJ1-6; perhaps TRBD1 as D (5 bases). Trimming stripped 1 base from V and 7 bases from J, with 8 bases between. This CDR3 contains 14 residues. CDR1 is SGHVS, CDR2 FQNEAQ, per germline. Here the CDR3 DNA reads TGTGCCAGCAGCTTAGGGGGGAGGAATTCACCCCTCCACTTT. Its translation is CASSLGGRNSPLHF.

V is TRBV5-1 and J is TRBJ2-3; TRBD1 is a possible D gene (6 bases). The V gene's germline CDR1 is SGHRS and CDR2 YFSETQ. V was pared by 4 bases and J by 9 bases, with 12 bases between. This CDR3 region has 12 residues. The CDR3 spells CASSGDRYTQYF. Here the CDR3 DNA reads TGCGCCAGCAGCGGAGACAGGTACACGCAGTATTTT.

This chain uses TRBV29-1 with TRBJ1-1; no clear D gene. Germline V CDR1 and CDR2: SQVTM, ANQGSEA. This CDR3 contains 11 residues. Trimming cost V 6 bases and J 9 bases, with 14 bases left between them. CDR3 region: CSVVRRRQAFF. The CDR3 region has the DNA TGCAGCGTGGTGAGGAGGAGGCAAGCTTTCTTT.

This chain links TRBV5-4 with TRBJ1-1; D not resolved. CDR1 and CDR2 from the germline V gene are SGHNT and YYREEE (reference sequence). Trimming shortened V by 0 bases and J by 1 base, and 7 bases separated the two germline ends. This CDR3 region has 14 residues. CDR3 bases: TGTGCCAGCAGCTTGGAAACCGGGAACACTGAAGCTTTCTTT. Translating gives CASSLETGNTEAFF.

The chain recombines TRBV5-1 with TRBJ2-5, with TRBD2 identical over 8 bases. The CDR3 is 14 residues long. V lost 5 bases to trimming and J lost 1 base; unmatched junction nucleotides: 4. CDR1 is SGHRS, CDR2 YFSETQ, per germline. This chain's CDR3 is CASSYSGVQETQYF. The CDR3 DNA follows: TGCGCCAGCAGTTATAGCGGGGTCCAAGAGACCCAGTACTTC.

This clone was observed a single time. The gene calls are TRBV10-3 and TRBJ2-7; 8 nucleotides match TRBD2. Trimming at V came to 8 bases and at J to 7 bases, leaving 13 bases not matched to a gene. The CDR3 is 14 residues long. Germline lookup yields CDR1 ENHRY and CDR2 SYGVKD. The CDR3 coding sequence is TGTGCCATCCGAAGTGGCGGGGGGAATGATGAGCAGTACTTC. Amino acids: CAIRSGGGNDEQYF.

This clone has only a few counts. This CDR3 is CASSRATGGLGYTF. The CDR3 DNA follows: TGTGCCAGCAGCCGAGCAACAGGGGGACTTGGCTACACCTTC. The J gene is TRBJ1-2, the V gene TRBV4-2, with TRBD1 matching 8 bases. Germline V gene lookup returns CDR1 LGHNA and CDR2 YNFKEQ. With 4 bases clipped from V and 7 bases from J, the junction kept 8 bases outside the gene matches. There are 14 residues in the CDR3.

The gene calls are TRBV5-1 and TRBJ1-1; D may be TRBD1 (6 bases). Trimming removed 0 bases at V and 4 bases at J, with 10 bases between. CDR3 length: 14 amino acids. Germline V lookup: CDR1 SGHRS, CDR2 YFSETQ. In DNA, the CDR3 is TGCGCCAGCAGCTTGGCAGGGGCGGGCACTGAAGCTTTCTTT. Translated, it gives CASSLAGAGTEAFF.